These 23 T cell receptor beta chains were sequenced from one sample in a study of T cell changes during pregnancy in multiple sclerosis. Profiled with immunoSEQ multiplex PCR; TCRdb holds only in-frame clones, not every one. The data contain 35,000 to 55,000 clones, approximately 90% of them seen just once; the ten biggest clones take up roughly 0.5%. The input for sequencing was CD4+ T cells from peripheral blood mononuclear cells, taken in the third trimester of pregnancy. The receptors shown here come from a female donor with multiple sclerosis, enrolled in a pregnancy study.

Written as DNA, the CDR3 is TGTGCCACCAAATCCGCCGGGACAGGGGGCCCCCCTCAGTACTTC. Residues: CATKSAGTGGPPQYF. The chain employs TRBV6-5 and TRBJ2-4; TRBD1 agrees at 12 bases. Germline V gene lookup returns CDR1 MNHEY and CDR2 SVGAGI. The V segment lost 10 bases and the J segment 12 bases; nucleotides outside the gene matches: 16. The CDR3 is 15 residues long.

This chain links TRBV14 with TRBJ2-4, with 7 bases that match TRBD2. The CDR3 runs 20 residues. Germline V gene data show CDR1 as SGHDN and CDR2 as FVKESK. With V trimmed by 1 base and J by 0 bases, 15 bases remained unmatched. CDR3 sequence: CASSQGRLAPRGLAKNIQYF. CDR3 coding DNA: TGTGCCAGCAGCCAAGGGCGACTAGCACCGAGAGGACTAGCCAAAAACATTCAGTACTTC. The variable domain in full, with the rest retrieved from reference TRBV14 and TRBJ2-4, is EAGVTQFPSHSVIEKGQTVTLRCDPISGHDNLYWYRRVMGKEIKFLLHFVKESKQDESGMPNNRFLAERTGGTYSTLKVQPAELEDSGVYFCASSQGRLAPRGLAKNIQYFGAGTRLSVL.

The rearrangement uses TRBV5-1 and TRBJ2-1; tentatively, D is TRBD1 (6 bases). Germline values: CDR1 SGHRS, CDR2 YFSETQ. Trimming took 4 bases from V and 3 from J, leaving 17 bases between them. CDR3 length: 16 amino acids. The DNA for the CDR3 is TGCGCCAGCAGCCCAGAGGGGGTAGGGGTCTACAATGAGCAGTTCTTC. Protein: CASSPEGVGVYNEQFF.

The CDR3, as DNA: TGTGCCAGCAGCCCCTTAGCGGGAGCGGTGGAGACCCAGTACTTC. Its translation: CASSPLAGAVETQYF. This chain connects TRBV7-9 to TRBJ2-5, with TRBD2 identical over 9 bases. This CDR3 region has 15 residues. The V gene end was trimmed by 5 bases and the J gene end by 5 bases; junction bases not matched to a gene: 9. Germline V gene data show CDR1 as SEHNR and CDR2 as FQNEAQ (reference sequence).

The chain employs TRBV19 and TRBJ1-3; 8 bases are a match to TRBD1. The length of the CDR3 is 14 residues. Trimming removed 10 bases from V and 4 bases from J; junction bases left unmatched: 9. Germline values: CDR1 LNHDA, CDR2 SQIVND (reference sequence). CDR3 in amino acids: CATEPGQVGNTIYF. CDR3 bases: TGTGCCACCGAACCGGGACAGGTGGGAAACACCATATATTTT.

This rearrangement joins TRBV30 to TRBJ2-7; D gene ambiguous. V was trimmed by 0 bases and J by 3 bases, leaving 12 bases between them. In germline, CDR1 is GTSNPN, CDR2 SVGIG (reference sequence). The CDR3 has 14 amino acids. Here the CDR3 reads CAWSVLHRSYEQYF. The CDR3 DNA reads as TGTGCCTGGAGTGTACTTCACAGAAGCTACGAGCAGTACTTC. Full variable domain (missing parts from reference TRBV30 and TRBJ2-7): SQTIHQWPATLVQPVGSPLSLECTVEGTSNPNLYWYRQAAGRGLQLLFYSVGIGQISSEVPQNLSASRPQDRQFILSSKKLLLSDSGFYLCAWSVLHRSYEQYFGPGTRLTVT.

The chain has TRBV28 and TRBJ2-7; D is perhaps TRBD1 (6 bases). Between the trimmed V and J ends, which lost 1 base and 0 bases, there was a span of 10 bases. There are 15 residues in the CDR3. CDR1 and CDR2 from the germline V gene are MDHEN and SYDVKM. CDR3 in amino acids: CASSLFRQASYEQYF. The CDR3 DNA is TGTGCCAGCAGTTTATTTCGACAGGCCTCCTACGAGCAGTACTTC.

The genes are TRBV13 and TRBJ1-1; unclear D gene. With 2 bases removed from V and 5 bases from J, the gap between germline ends came to 18 bases. The germline gives CDR1 PRHDT, CDR2 FYEKMQ (reference sequence). The CDR3 totals 16 residues. CDR3 in DNA: TGTGCCAGCAGCTTATTGATTAGTGTAGATCGGACTGAAGCTTTCTTT. Protein: CASSLLISVDRTEAFF.

The rearrangement uses TRBV7-2 and TRBJ1-2; D gene uncertain. Germline values: CDR1 SGHTA, CDR2 FQGNSA. CDR3 size: 15 residues. The germline V and J ends were trimmed by 4 bases and 11 bases, with 23 bases remaining between them. CDR3 nucleotides: TGTGCCAGCAGCTCCTCCGCGCAGGCCATTCTTGGGTACACCTTC. Translating gives CASSSSAQAILGYTF.

The J gene is TRBJ2-1, the V gene TRBV5-1, with 11 bases identical to TRBD2. The germline V gene has CDR1 SGHRS and CDR2 YFSETQ. The CDR3 runs to 15 residues. The junction had 6 bases not matched to a gene; V was cut back by 5 bases and J by 5 bases. The CDR3 region has the DNA TGCGCCAGCAGGGCGCTAGCGGGAGGACACAATGAGCAGTTCTTC. Translating gives CASRALAGGHNEQFF.

The chain has TRBV6-5 and TRBJ2-2; D might be TRBD2 (5 bases). The CDR3 consists of 15 residues. CDR1 is MNHEY and CDR2 is SVGAGI in the germline V gene. Trimming stripped 8 bases from V and 5 bases from J, with 18 bases between. CDR3 in amino acids: CASSRRVRGTGELFF. CDR3 bases: TGTGCCAGCTCTAGGCGGGTTCGCGGGACCGGGGAGCTGTTTTTT.

V usage is TRBV18 and J usage is TRBJ2-5; D remains ambiguous. The V and J ends lost 3 bases and 4 bases respectively, with 6 bases between them. The CDR3 sequence is 12 residues long. Germline CDR1 KGHSH, CDR2 LQKENI. CDR3 sequence (DNA): TGTGCCAGCTCACCTGTCGGAGAGACCCAGTACTTC. This translates into CASSPVGETQYF.

The genes are TRBV19 and TRBJ1-5; 7 bases match TRBD1. The germline V gene encodes CDR1 LNHDA and CDR2 SQIVND (reference sequence). J gave up 6 bases and V 5 bases, and 7 bases lay outside the gene matches. The CDR3 is 14 amino acids. This CDR3 reads CASSPDRVGQPQHF. In DNA form, the CDR3 reads TGTGCCAGTAGTCCCGACAGGGTGGGTCAGCCCCAGCATTTT.

The rearrangement joins TRBV12-5 to TRBJ2-7; D is uncertain. V lost 1 base, J lost 5 bases, and 6 bases lay in between. This CDR3 is built from 12 residues. CDR1 and CDR2 from the germline V gene are LGHNT and FRNRAP. CDR3: CASGLGSNEQYF. The CDR3 bases are TGTGCTAGTGGTTTGGGAAGCAACGAGCAGTACTTC.

CDR3 bases: TGTGCCAGCAGCCCCTTAGCGGGAGGGTCCACAGATACGCAGTATTTT. Encoded protein: CASSPLAGGSTDTQYF. This chain links TRBV7-6 with TRBJ2-3; the match to TRBD2 covers 11 bases. The CDR3 loop spans 16 amino acids. The V segment lost 5 bases and the J segment 2 bases; nucleotides outside the gene matches: 6. Germline V gene lookup returns CDR1 SGHVS and CDR2 FNYEAQ.

The rearrangement links TRBV20-1 to TRBJ1-2, with 7 bases matching TRBD1. Germline lookup yields CDR1 DFQATT and CDR2 SNEGSKA (reference sequence). This CDR3 comprises 11 residues. J gave up 7 bases and V 6 bases, and 5 bases lay outside the gene matches. The CDR3 spells CSAAGGVGYTF. CDR3 DNA sequence: TGCAGTGCCGCAGGGGGAGTTGGCTACACCTTC.

The chain carries TRBV18 and TRBJ2-5; tentatively, D is TRBD2 (6 bases). The CDR3 extends over 16 amino acids. From germline, CDR1 is KGHSH and CDR2 LQKENI. V was trimmed by 3 bases and J by 4 bases, leaving 18 bases between them. The CDR3 coding sequence is TGTGCCAGCTCACCCTTCGCCGGGGGTTCGGGAGAGACCCAGTACTTC. Its protein is CASSPFAGGSGETQYF.

This clone was seen only once. The chain combines TRBV28 with TRBJ1-2, with unresolved D. V lost 9 bases, J lost 4 bases, and 9 bases lay in between. From germline, CDR1 is MDHEN and CDR2 SYDVKM. The CDR3 length is 11 residues. The CDR3 sequence: CASGLIYGYTF. The CDR3 region has the DNA TGTGCCAGTGGACTGATCTATGGCTACACCTTC.

The rearrangement links TRBV5-1 to TRBJ1-4; D ambiguous. CDR1 SGHRS and CDR2 YFSETQ come from the germline V gene. Trimming shortened V by 4 bases and J by 8 bases, and 12 bases separated the two germline ends. The CDR3 has 13 residues. The CDR3, as DNA: TGCGCCAGCAGCCCAGGATTTGAAGAAAAACTGTTTTTT. This translates into CASSPGFEEKLFF.

The gene calls are TRBV7-2 and TRBJ2-5, with TRBD2 matching 7 bases. V gave up 1 base and J gave up 4 bases; unmatched junction bases: 6. The germline gives CDR1 SGHTA, CDR2 FQGNSA. This CDR3 is built from 15 residues. The CDR3 loop is CASSLGSGFGETQYF. CDR3 DNA sequence: TGTGCCAGCAGCTTAGGTAGCGGGTTTGGAGAGACCCAGTACTTC.

This chain joins TRBV28 and TRBJ2-7, with TRBD1 matching over 7 bases. The CDR3 is 16 amino acids. Germline V gene data show CDR1 as MDHEN and CDR2 as SYDVKM. V lost 4 bases to trimming and J lost 2 bases; unmatched junction nucleotides: 11. The DNA of the CDR3 is TGTGCCAGCAGTTCCCGGGGTGGGGACAGTGCCTACGAGCAGTACTTC. Protein: CASSSRGGDSAYEQYF.

This rearrangement joins TRBV28 to TRBJ2-1; possibly TRBD2 for D (6 bases). Germline V gene sequence: CDR1 MDHEN, CDR2 SYDVKM. V dropped 10 bases and J dropped 6 bases, with 19 bases sitting between them. This CDR3 spans 14 amino acids. The CDR3 nucleotides read TGTGCCAACTCGAAAGGCGGGGTTCCCAATGAGCAGTTCTTC. It encodes CANSKGGVPNEQFF.

Remarks on this clone: The junction shows a germline mismatch at one end, possibly a read error. V is TRBV29-1 and J is TRBJ1-1; D gene unclear. This CDR3 spans 15 amino acids. CDR1 and CDR2 from the germline V gene are SQVTM and ANQGSEA. CDR3 nucleotide sequence: TGCAGCGTAGCTTCGAATCCTGAGTACGGCACTAAAGCTTTCTTT. Encoded protein: CSVASNPEYGTKAFF.